Presented here are 18 T cell receptor beta chains from one specimen sequenced in a study of T cell responses to AZD1222 COVID-19 vaccine. Here immunoSEQ multiplex PCR was the method, and the copy in TCRdb shows in-frame clones only, minus some. There are over 95,000 clones in the sample; more than 80% occur only once, and 9.5% to 15% lies in the top ten. This specimen consisted of peripheral blood, obtained on day 0 of AZD1222 vaccination. All receptors come from an adult in good health.

This chain connects TRBV19 to TRBJ1-4; 7 positions match TRBD1. V lost 5 bases, J lost 6 bases, and 9 bases stayed unmatched. CDR1 is LNHDA and CDR2 is SQIVND in the germline V gene (reference sequence). This CDR3 region has 15 residues. As DNA, the CDR3 is TGTGCCAGTAGTCCTCGGACAGGCCAGCATGAAAAACTGTTTTTT. Translation: CASSPRTGQHEKLFF.

The chain joins TRBV5-1 to TRBJ2-4, with a weak D call TRBD2 (5 bases). Per germline, CDR1 SGHRS and CDR2 YFSETQ. Trimming took off 1 base at V and 0 bases at J, with 11 bases between the two ends. CDR3 length: 16 amino acids. CDR3 protein: CASSLNGEIAKNIQYF. DNA for the CDR3: TGCGCCAGCAGCTTGAACGGGGAGATAGCCAAAAACATTCAGTACTTC.

This chain links TRBV5-1 with TRBJ1-6; D is perhaps TRBD1 (5 bases). V lost 0 bases and J lost 6, with 10 bases in between. CDR3 size: 15 residues. CDR1 and CDR2 from the germline V gene are SGHRS and YFSETQ. The chain's CDR3 is CASSLATGRNSPLHF. Here the CDR3 DNA reads TGCGCCAGCAGCTTGGCCACAGGACGTAATTCACCCCTCCACTTT.

The CDR3 loop reads CASSHDGFSGNTIYF. CDR3 sequence (DNA): TGTGCCAGCAGCCATGATGGGTTTTCGGGAAACACCATATATTTT. The rearrangement uses TRBV14 and TRBJ1-3; the D is unclear. The CDR3 has 15 residues. V shed 3 bases and J shed 4 bases, with 13 bases lying between them. The germline V gene has CDR1 SGHDN and CDR2 FVKESK.

The gene calls are TRBV29-1 and TRBJ2-7; the match to TRBD1 covers 10 bases. The CDR3 spans 16 residues. V was pared by 0 bases and J by 2 bases, with 7 bases of the junction left unmatched. CDR1 and CDR2 (germline): SQVTM, ANQGSEA. CDR3 region: CSVEDQGTGETYEQYF. CDR3 nucleotides: TGCAGCGTTGAAGATCAAGGGACAGGGGAGACCTACGAGCAGTACTTC.

The CDR3 loop is CASSMEAGGYEQYF. The CDR3 DNA reads as TGTGCCAGTAGTATGGAGGCAGGGGGTTACGAGCAGTACTTC. The gene calls are TRBV19 and TRBJ2-7; 7 nucleotides match TRBD1. The CDR3 is 14 amino acids. Unmatched junction bases numbered 6, after V lost 3 bases and J lost 4 bases. CDR1 is LNHDA, CDR2 SQIVND, per germline (reference sequence).

The chain employs TRBV15 and TRBJ2-7; D gene unclear. This CDR3 has 16 amino acids. The ends were cut back, 1 base at V and 0 bases at J, with 13 bases in the middle. CDR1 and CDR2 from the germline V gene are LNHNV and YYDKDF (reference sequence). CDR3 DNA sequence: TGTGCCACCAGCAGAGGTCGAGACCCCAGCTCCTACGAGCAGTACTTC. Its protein product is CATSRGRDPSSYEQYF.

This sequence joins TRBV9 and TRBJ2-1; 10 nucleotides match TRBD2. Germline CDR1 SGDLS, CDR2 YYNGEE. J gave up 4 bases and V 0 bases, and 1 base lay outside the gene matches. The CDR3 sequence is 15 residues long. CDR3 sequence: CASSVEAGGYNEQFF. In DNA, the CDR3 is TGTGCCAGCAGCGTAGAAGCGGGAGGGTACAATGAGCAGTTCTTC.

This chain links TRBV7-2 with TRBJ2-3; 9 bases match TRBD1. This CDR3 spans 18 amino acids. Trimming took 1 base from V and 3 from J; bases not matched to a gene: 11. CDR1 is SGHTA and CDR2 is FQGNSA in the germline V gene. The chain's CDR3 is CASSLEPNRDRVTDTQYF. In DNA, the CDR3 is TGTGCCAGCAGCTTAGAACCAAACCGGGACAGGGTAACAGATACGCAGTATTTT.

The chain carries TRBV21-1 and TRBJ2-7. TRBV21-1 is annotated as a pseudogene. The CDR3 runs 14 residues. As DNA, the CDR3 is TGTGCCAGACCGGGGGCCTACTTACTCTACGAGCAGTACTTC. Its protein product is CARPGAYLLYEQYF.

J is TRBJ2-1 and V is TRBV14, with 12 bases that match TRBD2. The CDR3 has 17 amino acids. Germline loops: CDR1 SGHDN, CDR2 FVKESK. V dropped 2 bases and J dropped 7; count of bases not matched to a gene: 9. This CDR3 reads CASSQLAGGPGNNEQFF. The CDR3 coding sequence is TGTGCCAGCAGCCAACTAGCGGGAGGGCCGGGTAATAATGAGCAGTTCTTC.

The chain employs TRBV11-1 and TRBJ2-3, with D perhaps given as TRBD1 or TRBD2 (6 bases each). Deletions cut 10 bases from V and 2 bases from J, with 19 bases between. Germline loops: CDR1 SGHAT, CDR2 FQDESV (reference sequence). CDR3 length equals 15 residues. The CDR3 loop reads CATAARGRNTDTQYF. DNA of the CDR3: TGTGCCACCGCAGCACGGGGGCGCAACACAGATACGCAGTATTTT.

The CDR3 nucleotides are TGTGCCAGCAGCTTGGACGGGGAGCTGTTTTTT. This codes for CASSLDGELFF. V usage is TRBV5-6 and J usage is TRBJ2-2; unclear D gene. V dropped 0 bases and J dropped 7 bases, with 1 base sitting between them. The CDR3 consists of 11 residues. From germline, CDR1 is SGHDT and CDR2 YYEEEE.

V gene TRBV28 combines with J gene TRBJ2-7; D remains unclear. V was pared by 3 bases and J by 1 base, with 13 bases between. Germline V lookup: CDR1 MDHEN, CDR2 SYDVKM. This CDR3 has 15 residues. The CDR3 loop is CASSFPSLESYEQYF. CDR3 DNA: TGTGCCAGCAGTTTCCCTTCTCTAGAATCCTACGAGCAGTACTTC.

The rearrangement joins TRBV7-6 to TRBJ2-6; D unclear. V was shortened by 1 base and J by 0 bases, with 10 bases between the two germline ends. Germline CDR1 SGHVS, CDR2 FNYEAQ. The length of the CDR3 is 17 residues. The CDR3 region has the DNA TGTGCCAGCAGCTTAGAGAGGTCGGGCTCTGGGGCCAACGTCCTGACTTTC. This gives the protein CASSLERSGSGANVLTF.

The chain carries TRBV25-1 and TRBJ1-5; 8 nucleotides agree with TRBD1. Germline loops: CDR1 MGHDK, CDR2 SYGVNS. This CDR3 has 18 residues. V dropped 3 bases and J dropped 0; count of bases not matched to a gene: 10. In nucleotides, the CDR3 is TGTGCCAGCAGTGACACACAGGGGGGCATTTATAGCAATCAGCCCCAGCATTTT. Protein product: CASSDTQGGIYSNQPQHF.

In its sample, this clone was seen once. The V call is TRBV19, the J call TRBJ2-4; TRBD1 aligns across 7 bases. The CDR3 is 17 residues long. V lost 8 bases and J lost 0; bases outside the gene matches: 13. Germline V gives CDR1 LNHDA, CDR2 SQIVND (reference sequence). CDR3 loop: CASRHNRGPEAKNIQYF. The DNA for the CDR3 is TGTGCCAGTCGGCATAACAGGGGACCCGAAGCCAAAAACATTCAGTACTTC.

This chain links TRBV4-1 with TRBJ2-7; TRBD2 matches at 9 bases. Germline CDR1 reads MGHRA; CDR2 reads YSYEKL. The CDR3 contains 15 residues. V was clipped by 1 base and J by 3 bases; unmatched bases: 4. CDR3 nucleotide sequence: TGCGCCAGCAGCCAAGCCCCGACTAGCGGCTACGAGCAGTACTTC. Protein: CASSQAPTSGYEQYF.